This T cell receptor beta chain was captured by sequencing in a study of blood T cell repertoires in COVID-19. This CDR3 contains 12 residues. V lost 1 base and J lost 10, with 9 bases in between. In germline, CDR1 is SGHRS, CDR2 YFSETQ. Participants' reported clinical history set cohort assignment. How the authors handled the data: Amplification with reference gene primers provided the estimates of nucleated cell counts. Assay: immunoSEQ multiplex PCR; the TCRdb copy retains only in-frame clones and omits some. V, J and clone size are those of that table, while D and trimming were read from the DNA. The repertoire holds roughly 210,000 clones, with more than 75% as singletons.

The chain is built from TRBV5-1 and TRBJ2-1, with D perhaps matching TRBD1 (6 bases). The sequenced material came from PBMCs or T cells enriched from blood (not recorded which). The sequence was obtained from a man aged 25 to 40 in a cohort exposed to, infected with or recovered from COVID-19 (not recorded which). In DNA, the CDR3 is TGCGCCAGCAGCTTGCCCGGACAGGAGCAGTTCTTC. Translation: CASSLPGQEQFF.